Listed below are T cell receptor beta chains from one sample, sequenced in a study of T cell responses to AZD1222 COVID-19 vaccine. The data were produced by immunoSEQ multiplex PCR, yet TCRdb's version contains in-frame clones alone and is incomplete. Among about 140,000 clones, roughly 92% were seen once, and the ten largest hold approximately 1.7%. Material: peripheral blood, obtained on day 0 of AZD1222 vaccination. These receptor sequences come from an adult in good health. Both conserved end residues are part of each CDR3. The D gene is left open where the match is weak. The size entry is marked missing in some rows and otherwise reads once, few, many or a size class.

v_gene	d_gene	j_gene	abundance	CDR3aa	CDR3nt
TRBV4-2	TRBD2	TRBJ2-2	-	CASSQLLAGGYGELFF	TGTGCCAGCAGCCAATTACTAGCGGGAGGGTACGGGGAGCTGTTTTTT
TRBV11-2	-	TRBJ2-7	-	CASSLVYRDYEQYF	TGTGCCAGCAGCTTAGTTTACAGGGACTACGAGCAGTACTTC
TRBV4-1	TRBD2	TRBJ2-1	-	CASRRSGSRNEQFF	TGCGCCAGCAGGCGTAGCGGGAGCAGGAATGAGCAGTTCTTC
TRBV2	TRBD2	TRBJ2-3	-	CASKPGLAGGTTQYF	TGTGCCAGCAAGCCGGGACTAGCGGGAGGTACTACGCAGTATTTT
TRBV5-1	-	TRBJ2-5	-	CASSSYRPRPGETQYF	TGCGCCAGCAGCTCATATCGGCCGAGGCCGGGAGAGACCCAGTACTTC
TRBV29-1	-	TRBJ2-1	-	CSGAPIHSNEQFF	TGCAGCGGGGCACCAATTCATAGCAATGAGCAGTTCTTC
TRBV23-1	TRBD1	TRBJ1-1	few	CASSPLNRDRGRVGTEAFF	TGCGCCAGCAGTCCCCTAAACCGGGACAGGGGGCGGGTGGGCACTGAAGCTTTCTTT
TRBV19	-	TRBJ1-4	-	CASSNPRGATNEKLFF	TGTGCCAGTAGCAATCCCCGAGGGGCGACTAATGAAAAACTGTTTTTT
TRBV5-1	-	TRBJ2-5	-	CASSPDGGPEETQYF	TGCGCCAGCAGCCCCGACGGGGGACCAGAAGAGACCCAGTACTTC
TRBV29-1	-	TRBJ2-1	-	CSVHRRLSNEQFF	TGCAGCGTTCATCGGAGACTTAGCAATGAGCAGTTCTTC
TRBV29-1	-	TRBJ1-1	-	CSVYDTEAFF	TGCAGCGTTTACGACACTGAAGCTTTCTTT
TRBV19	TRBD1	TRBJ1-5	-	CASSPGQGTLGNQPQHF	TGTGCCAGTAGCCCTGGACAGGGTACGTTAGGCAATCAGCCCCAGCATTTT
TRBV28	-	TRBJ2-1	-	CASSFDRPAYNEQFF	TGTGCCAGCAGTTTCGACAGGCCCGCCTACAATGAGCAGTTCTTC
TRBV5-1	TRBD1	TRBJ2-5	once	CASSRTGAQETQYF	TGCGCCAGCAGCCGAACAGGGGCCCAAGAGACCCAGTACTTC
TRBV7-6	TRBD2	TRBJ2-1	-	CASSLGAGVGYNEQFF	TGTGCCAGCAGCTTAGGAGCGGGAGTGGGTTACAATGAGCAGTTCTTC
TRBV5-1	-	TRBJ2-3	-	CASSNLYPGATDTQYF	TGCGCCAGCAGCAACCTTTACCCAGGGGCGACAGATACGCAGTATTTT
TRBV5-1	-	TRBJ1-6	-	CASSPNPRDGNSPLHF	TGCGCCAGCAGCCCTAATCCCCGGGACGGGAATTCACCCCTCCACTTT
TRBV11-3	-	TRBJ2-7	-	CASSQTTGGEQYF	TGTGCCAGCAGCCAGACGACAGGCGGGGAGCAGTACTTC
TRBV28	-	TRBJ2-2	-	CASSPSAGYTGELFF	TGTGCCAGCAGTCCATCAGCAGGTTACACCGGGGAGCTGTTTTTT
TRBV3-1/TRBV3-2	-	TRBJ1-3	-	CASSPWTEVAGDTIYF	TGTGCCAGCAGCCCTTGGACAGAGGTCGCAGGGGACACCATATATTTT
TRBV5-1	TRBD2	TRBJ2-7	-	CASSSLAVSYEQYF	TGCGCCAGCAGCTCCCTAGCGGTTTCCTACGAGCAGTACTTC
TRBV7-9	TRBD2	TRBJ2-1	-	CASSGTSGRTGRHNEQFF	TGTGCCAGCAGCGGGACTAGCGGGAGGACCGGGCGTCACAATGAGCAGTTCTTC
TRBV5-1	-	TRBJ2-1	once	CASSLVQVMGNEQFF	TGCGCCAGCAGCTTGGTACAAGTAATGGGAAATGAGCAGTTCTTC
TRBV3-1/TRBV3-2	TRBD1	TRBJ1-4	-	CASSPGQGARKLFF	TGTGCCAGCAGCCCGGGACAGGGGGCGCGGAAACTGTTTTTT
TRBV19	-	TRBJ2-2	-	CASSIIWAGSGELFF	TGTGCCAGTAGTATAATTTGGGCGGGTTCAGGGGAGCTGTTTTTT
TRBV20-1	TRBD2	TRBJ2-5	-	CSASPFIRGEASEGGTQYF	TGCAGTGCTAGTCCCTTCATTCGGGGGGAGGCCTCAGAAGGTGGGACCCAGTACTTC
TRBV6-1	-	TRBJ1-5	-	CASSEALYIREAQHF	TGTGCCAGCAGTGAAGCTTTATATATTAGGGAAGCCCAGCATTTT
TRBV9	-	TRBJ2-1	-	CASSVEPGRVREQFF	TGTGCCAGCAGCGTAGAGCCGGGAAGGGTTCGTGAGCAGTTCTTC
TRBV2	TRBD2	TRBJ2-1	-	CASSALPSGGYNEQFF	TGTGCCAGCAGTGCACTGCCCAGCGGGGGTTACAATGAGCAGTTCTTC
TRBV6-5	-	TRBJ1-1	-	CASSYGPEDGTEAFF	TGTGCCAGCAGTTATGGCCCCGAGGATGGCACTGAAGCTTTCTTT
TRBV18	-	TRBJ2-7	-	CASSPDCVGDPYEQYF	TGTGCCAGCTCACCCGATTGTGTTGGGGATCCCTACGAGCAGTACTTC
TRBV11-1	-	TRBJ1-3	-	CASSLGTALSGNTIYF	TGTGCCAGCAGCTTAGGAACAGCACTCTCTGGAAACACCATATATTTT
TRBV30	-	TRBJ1-6	-	CAWSRGSPLHF	TGTGCCTGGAGTCGGGGGTCACCCCTCCACTTT
TRBV5-4	-	TRBJ2-7	-	CASSLRTGEQYF	TGTGCCAGCAGCTTACGGACGGGCGAGCAGTACTTC
TRBV20-1	TRBD2	TRBJ2-7	-	CSASLRLAGDEQYF	TGCAGTGCTAGTTTAAGGCTAGCGGGAGACGAGCAGTACTTC
TRBV9	TRBD2	TRBJ2-5	-	CASSAEGLADQETQYF	TGTGCCAGCAGCGCAGAGGGTCTAGCGGACCAAGAGACCCAGTACTTC
TRBV5-1	TRBD2	TRBJ2-7	-	CASSLAGTSGGAPYEQYF	TGCGCCAGCAGCTTGGCCGGGACTAGCGGAGGGGCCCCCTACGAGCAGTACTTC
TRBV7-2	TRBD2	TRBJ2-3	-	CASSSARGLAGVVDTQYF	TGTGCCAGCAGCTCCGCCCGGGGACTAGCGGGAGTGGTAGATACGCAGTATTTT
TRBV5-4	TRBD1	TRBJ1-1	-	CASIGQGDATEAFF	TGTGCCAGCATAGGACAGGGGGACGCCACTGAAGCTTTCTTT
TRBV3-1/TRBV3-2	-	TRBJ2-1	-	CASSQAPAGVNEQFF	TGTGCCAGCAGCCAAGCGCCGGCAGGGGTCAATGAGCAGTTCTTC
TRBV10-3	-	TRBJ1-5	-	CAISEQYSNQPQHF	TGTGCCATCAGTGAGCAGTATAGCAATCAGCCCCAGCATTTT
TRBV30	TRBD1	TRBJ1-2	-	CAWGTGLGSNYGYTF	TGTGCCTGGGGGACAGGCCTGGGTTCTAACTATGGCTACACCTTC
TRBV24-1	-	TRBJ1-2	-	CATSDTQNYGYTF	TGTGCCACCAGTGATACCCAGAACTATGGCTACACCTTC
TRBV2	TRBD1	TRBJ1-3	-	CASSQGRDSSGNTIYF	TGTGCCAGCAGTCAAGGCCGGGACAGCTCTGGAAACACCATATATTTT
TRBV29-1	TRBD1	TRBJ2-1	-	CSVADRVGYNEQFF	TGCAGCGTTGCGGACAGGGTAGGGTACAATGAGCAGTTCTTC
TRBV27	-	TRBJ2-7	-	CASSLTASGYEQYF	TGTGCCAGCAGCCTGACAGCGAGCGGCTACGAGCAGTACTTC
TRBV5-1	-	TRBJ1-1	-	CASSGGAMNTEAFF	TGCGCCAGCAGCGGGGGAGCCATGAACACTGAAGCTTTCTTT
TRBV19	-	TRBJ2-5	-	CASSMIGGETQYF	TGTGCCAGTAGTATGATTGGAGGAGAGACCCAGTACTTC
TRBV2	-	TRBJ2-1	-	CASTPDPIYNEQFF	TGTGCCAGCACTCCGGACCCCATATACAATGAGCAGTTCTTC
TRBV9	-	TRBJ1-1	-	CASSFQDGMNTEAFF	TGTGCCAGCAGCTTCCAGGACGGCATGAACACTGAAGCTTTCTTT
TRBV27	-	TRBJ2-7	-	CASKPLSKYEQYF	TGTGCCAGCAAACCACTGAGTAAATACGAGCAGTACTTC
TRBV30	-	TRBJ1-2	-	CAWSVHRSANYGYTF	TGTGCCTGGAGTGTACACCGCAGCGCTAACTATGGCTACACCTTC